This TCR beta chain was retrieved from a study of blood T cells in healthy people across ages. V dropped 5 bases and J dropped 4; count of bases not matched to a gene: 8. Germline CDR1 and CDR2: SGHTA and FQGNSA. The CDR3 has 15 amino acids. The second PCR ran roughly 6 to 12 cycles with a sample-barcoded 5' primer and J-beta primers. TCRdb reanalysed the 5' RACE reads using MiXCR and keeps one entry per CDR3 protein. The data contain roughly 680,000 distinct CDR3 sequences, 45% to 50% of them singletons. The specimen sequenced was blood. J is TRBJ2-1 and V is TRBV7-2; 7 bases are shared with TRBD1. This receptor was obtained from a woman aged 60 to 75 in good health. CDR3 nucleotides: TGTGCCAGCAGCCCCGACAGGGAGAATTACAATGAGCAGTTCTTC. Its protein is CASSPDRENYNEQFF.